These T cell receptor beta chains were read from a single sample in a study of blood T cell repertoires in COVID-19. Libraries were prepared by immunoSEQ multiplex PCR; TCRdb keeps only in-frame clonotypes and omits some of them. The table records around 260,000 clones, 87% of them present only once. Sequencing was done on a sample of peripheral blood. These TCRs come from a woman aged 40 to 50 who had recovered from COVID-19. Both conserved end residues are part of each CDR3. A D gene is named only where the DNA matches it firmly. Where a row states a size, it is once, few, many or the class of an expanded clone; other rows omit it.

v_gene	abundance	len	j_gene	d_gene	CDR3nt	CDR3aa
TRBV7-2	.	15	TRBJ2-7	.	TGTGCCAGCAGCTTACGGGCGGGGTTCTCCTACGAGCAGTACTTC	CASSLRAGFSYEQYF
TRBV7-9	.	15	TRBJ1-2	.	TGTGCCAGCAGCTCCGGGGGGACCCTACGAAGCGGCTACACCTTC	CASSSGGTLRSGYTF
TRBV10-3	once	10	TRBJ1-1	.	TGTGCCATCGCACGGGGGTCCACTTTCTTT	CAIARGSTFF
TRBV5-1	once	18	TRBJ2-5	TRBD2	TGCGCCAGCAGCTTGGCCGTCCCGGGACTAGCGGGGCAAGAGACCCAGTACTTC	CASSLAVPGLAGQETQYF
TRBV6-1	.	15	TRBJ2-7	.	TGTGCCAGCAGTGAAGACCCCAGCAGGCCTTACGAGCAGTACTTC	CASSEDPSRPYEQYF
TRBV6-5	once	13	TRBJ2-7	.	TGTGCCAGCAGTTATGACTCTTTCTACGAGCAGTACTTC	CASSYDSFYEQYF
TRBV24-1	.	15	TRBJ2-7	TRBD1	TGTGCCACCAGTAGCACCGGGACAGGGGTAGTAGGGCAGTACTTC	CATSSTGTGVVGQYF
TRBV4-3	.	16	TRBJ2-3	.	TGCGCCAGCAGCCAAGATGTGGCAGGGGGCACAGATACGCAGTATTTT	CASSQDVAGGTDTQYF
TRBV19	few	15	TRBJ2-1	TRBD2	TGTGCCAGTAGTACGGGACTAGCGGGGCCGCGAGAGCAGTTCTTC	CASSTGLAGPREQFF
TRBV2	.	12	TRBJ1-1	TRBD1	TGTGCCAGCAGTGACCCGGGACAGGGTGAGGGCTTT	CASSDPGQGEGF
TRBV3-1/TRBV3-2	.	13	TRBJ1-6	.	TGTGCCAGCAGCCTCACCGGGGGTTCACCCCTCCACTTT	CASSLTGGSPLHF
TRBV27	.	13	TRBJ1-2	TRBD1	TGTGCCAGCAGTAAACAGGGGGCGCAAGGCTACACCTTC	CASSKQGAQGYTF
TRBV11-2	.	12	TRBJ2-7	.	TGTGCCAGCAGCTATAGCTCCTACGAGCAGTACTTC	CASSYSSYEQYF
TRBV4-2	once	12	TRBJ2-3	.	TGTGCCAGCAGCCAAGGGGGCGCCACGCAGTATTTT	CASSQGGATQYF
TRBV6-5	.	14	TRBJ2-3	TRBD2	TGTGCCAGCAGTTACCGGGGGGGACCAGATACGCAGTATTTT	CASSYRGGPDTQYF
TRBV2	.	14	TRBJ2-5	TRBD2	TGTGCCAGCAGGCGCGGGGGGGCTCGGGAGACCCAGTACTTC	CASRRGGARETQYF
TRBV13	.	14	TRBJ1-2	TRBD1	TGTGCCAGCAGCCCAGGGACAGTTAACTATGGCTACACCTTC	CASSPGTVNYGYTF
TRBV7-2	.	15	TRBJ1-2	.	TGTGCCAGCAGCGATATGGGGGGGGCGGTAGGCGGCTACACCTTC	CASSDMGGAVGGYTF